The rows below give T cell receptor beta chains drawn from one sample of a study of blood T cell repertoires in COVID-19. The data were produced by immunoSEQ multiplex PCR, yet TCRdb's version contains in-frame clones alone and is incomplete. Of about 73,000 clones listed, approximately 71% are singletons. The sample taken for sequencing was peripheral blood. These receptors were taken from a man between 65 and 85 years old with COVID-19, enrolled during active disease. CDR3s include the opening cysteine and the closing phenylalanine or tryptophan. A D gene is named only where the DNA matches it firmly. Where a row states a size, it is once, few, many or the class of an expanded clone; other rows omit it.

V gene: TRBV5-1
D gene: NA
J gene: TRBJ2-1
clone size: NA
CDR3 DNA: TGCGCCAGCAGTTTGGCGCGGAACAATGAGCAGTTCTTC
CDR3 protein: CASSLARNNEQFF

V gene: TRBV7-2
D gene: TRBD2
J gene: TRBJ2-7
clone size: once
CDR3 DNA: TGTGCCAGCAGCTTAGTCGCGAGGAAGACTAGCGGCTCCTACGAGCAGTACTTC
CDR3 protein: CASSLVARKTSGSYEQYF

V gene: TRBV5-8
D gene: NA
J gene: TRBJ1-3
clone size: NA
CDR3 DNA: TGTGCCAGCAGCTTGACGGTCTCTGGAAACACCATATATTTT
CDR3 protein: CASSLTVSGNTIYF

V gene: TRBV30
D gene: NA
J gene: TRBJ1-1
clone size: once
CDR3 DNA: TGTGCCTGGAGTGACGGAACAGGGTGGTTTGGCACTGAAGCTTTCTTT
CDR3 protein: CAWSDGTGWFGTEAFF

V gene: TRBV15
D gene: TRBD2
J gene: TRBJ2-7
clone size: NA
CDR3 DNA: TGTGCCACCAGCAGAGATCTGCCTAGCGGGAGAGACGAGCAGTACTTC
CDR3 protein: CATSRDLPSGRDEQYF

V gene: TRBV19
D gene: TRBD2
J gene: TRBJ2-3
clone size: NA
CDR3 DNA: TGTGCCAGTAAACTAGCGGGACTGTGGGATACGCAGTATTTT
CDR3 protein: CASKLAGLWDTQYF

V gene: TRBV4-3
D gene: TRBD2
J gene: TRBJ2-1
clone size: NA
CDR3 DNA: TGCGCCAGCAGCCCGGATTATAGACAGGGACTAGCCTGGGGAACTTCGAATGAGCAGTTCTTC
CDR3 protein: CASSPDYRQGLAWGTSNEQFF

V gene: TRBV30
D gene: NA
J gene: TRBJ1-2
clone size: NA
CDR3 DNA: TGTGCCTGGAGTGTACTCGGGAGCTACACCTTC
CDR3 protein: CAWSVLGSYTF

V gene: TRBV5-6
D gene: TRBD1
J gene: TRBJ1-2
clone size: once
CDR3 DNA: TGTGCCAGCAGCTCCTTCCTTCTATCGGGACAGGGTAACTATGGCTACACCTTC
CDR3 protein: CASSSFLLSGQGNYGYTF

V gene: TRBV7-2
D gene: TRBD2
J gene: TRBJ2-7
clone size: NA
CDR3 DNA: TGTGCCAGCAGTTCGGGACTAGCGAACGAGCAGTACTTC
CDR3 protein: CASSSGLANEQYF

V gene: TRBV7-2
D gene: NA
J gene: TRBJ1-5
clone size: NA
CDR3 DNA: TGTGCCAGCAGCTTCAGGTTGGATCAGCCCCAGCATTTT
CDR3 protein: CASSFRLDQPQHF

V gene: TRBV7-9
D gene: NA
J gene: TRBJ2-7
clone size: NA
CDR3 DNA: TGTGCCAGCAGCTCCGCTGGGGGAGGCCAGCAGTACTTC
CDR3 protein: CASSSAGGGQQYF

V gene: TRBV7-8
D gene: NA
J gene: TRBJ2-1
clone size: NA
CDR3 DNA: TGTGCCAGCAGCGTACAGATGCATGAGCAGTTCTTC
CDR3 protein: CASSVQMHEQFF

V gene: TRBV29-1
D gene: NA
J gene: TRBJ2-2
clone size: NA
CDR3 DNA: TGCAGCGCATTATCCGGGACTCTCAACACCGGGGAGCTGTTTTTT
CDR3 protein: CSALSGTLNTGELFF

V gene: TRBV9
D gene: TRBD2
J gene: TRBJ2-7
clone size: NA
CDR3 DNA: TGTGCCAGCAGCGAGGGGACTAGCGGATATTACGAGCAGTACTTC
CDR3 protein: CASSEGTSGYYEQYF

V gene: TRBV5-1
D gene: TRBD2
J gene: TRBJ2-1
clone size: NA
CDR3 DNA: TGCGCCAGCAGACGTAGCGGGATCTCCTACAATGAGCAGTTCTTC
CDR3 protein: CASRRSGISYNEQFF

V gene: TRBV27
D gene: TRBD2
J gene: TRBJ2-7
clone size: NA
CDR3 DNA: TGTGCCAGCAGTTTGTCTAGCGGGAGTCTCTACGAGCAGTACTTC
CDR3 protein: CASSLSSGSLYEQYF

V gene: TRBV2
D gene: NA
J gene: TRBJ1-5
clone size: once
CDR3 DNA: TGTGCCAGCAGTGATCGCGTATCACAGGAGCCCCAGCATTTT
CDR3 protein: CASSDRVSQEPQHF

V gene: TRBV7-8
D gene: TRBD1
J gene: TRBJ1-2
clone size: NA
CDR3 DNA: TGTGCCAGCAGCCGAGGACAGGGGGCGAGCTATGGCTACACCTTC
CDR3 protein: CASSRGQGASYGYTF

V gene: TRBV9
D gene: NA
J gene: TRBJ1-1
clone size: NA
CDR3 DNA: TGTGCCAGCAGCGCAATGGGAGGAACAAACACTGAAGCTTTCTTT
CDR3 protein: CASSAMGGTNTEAFF

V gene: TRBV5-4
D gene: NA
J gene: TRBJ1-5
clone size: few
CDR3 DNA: TGTGCCAGCAGCTTGGATAGTACCCGGGTTGGGCAGCCCCAGCATTTT
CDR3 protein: CASSLDSTRVGQPQHF

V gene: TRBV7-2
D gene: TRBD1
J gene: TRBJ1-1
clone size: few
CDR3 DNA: TGTGCCAGCAGTCCACAGGGGGCTGCTGAAGCTTTCTTT
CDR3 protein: CASSPQGAAEAFF

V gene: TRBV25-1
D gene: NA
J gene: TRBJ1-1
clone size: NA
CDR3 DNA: TGTGCCAGCAGTGAATATAACAGGGCCCCTGAAGCTTTCTTT
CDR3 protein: CASSEYNRAPEAFF

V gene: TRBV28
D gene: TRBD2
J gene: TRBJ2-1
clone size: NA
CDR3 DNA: TGTGCCAGCGTAGCGGGAGGGCCCGGGAATGAGCAGTTCTTC
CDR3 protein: CASVAGGPGNEQFF

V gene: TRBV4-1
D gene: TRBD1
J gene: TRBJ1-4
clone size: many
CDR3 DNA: TGCGCCAGCAGCCAAGGGACAGGGGAAACAACTAATGAAAAACTGTTTTTT
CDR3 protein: CASSQGTGETTNEKLFF

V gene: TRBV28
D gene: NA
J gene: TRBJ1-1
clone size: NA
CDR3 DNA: TGTGCCAGCAGTTTTTTCGAGCAGGAGAACACTGAAGCTTTCTTT
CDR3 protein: CASSFFEQENTEAFF

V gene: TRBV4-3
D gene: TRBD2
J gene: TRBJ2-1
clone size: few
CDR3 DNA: TGCGCCAGCAGCCAGTCCCTAGCGGGAGGCGAGCAGTTCTTC
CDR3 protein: CASSQSLAGGEQFF

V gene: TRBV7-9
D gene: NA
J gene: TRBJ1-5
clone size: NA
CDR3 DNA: TGTGCCAGCAGCCACAGTAATAGCAATCAGCCCCAGCATTTT
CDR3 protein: CASSHSNSNQPQHF

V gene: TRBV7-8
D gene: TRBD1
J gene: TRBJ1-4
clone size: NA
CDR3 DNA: TGTGCCAGCAGCTTGAATCCCAACAGGGGCGAGGGTGAAAAACTGTTTTTT
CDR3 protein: CASSLNPNRGEGEKLFF

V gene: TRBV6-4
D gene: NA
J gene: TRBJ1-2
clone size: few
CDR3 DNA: TGTGCCAGCAAAGAGAATTTGGGGGGGCCTAACTATGGCTACACCTTC
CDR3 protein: CASKENLGGPNYGYTF

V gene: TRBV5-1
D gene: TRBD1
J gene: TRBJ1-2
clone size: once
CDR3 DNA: TGCGCCAGCAGCACCGGACAGGGGGCATATGGCTACACCTTC
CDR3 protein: CASSTGQGAYGYTF

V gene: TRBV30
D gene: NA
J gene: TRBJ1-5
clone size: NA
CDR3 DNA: TGTGCCTGGAGTTTGTTTGGGAGTAGCAATCAGCCCCAGCATTTT
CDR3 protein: CAWSLFGSSNQPQHF

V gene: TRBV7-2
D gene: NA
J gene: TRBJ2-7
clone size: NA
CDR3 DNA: TGTGCCAGCAGCTTAGGGCGGCAGTCCTACGAGCAGTACTTC
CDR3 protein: CASSLGRQSYEQYF

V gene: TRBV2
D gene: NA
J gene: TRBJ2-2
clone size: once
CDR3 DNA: TGTGCCAGCACACCCCCGGGGATCACCGGGGAGCTGTTTTTT
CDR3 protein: CASTPPGITGELFF

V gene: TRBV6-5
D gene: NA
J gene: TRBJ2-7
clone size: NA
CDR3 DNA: TGTGCCAGCAGTTACGTCCCAGGAACCGTCTACGAGCAGTACTTC
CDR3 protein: CASSYVPGTVYEQYF

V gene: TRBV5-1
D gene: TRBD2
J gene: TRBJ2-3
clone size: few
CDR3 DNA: TGCGCCAGCAGCTCAGGTGGACTAGCGGGCACAGATACGCAGTATTTT
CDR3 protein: CASSSGGLAGTDTQYF

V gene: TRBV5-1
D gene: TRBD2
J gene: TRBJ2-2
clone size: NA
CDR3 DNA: TGCGCCAGCACAAGCGGGAGTTCGGGAACCGGGGAGCTGTTTTTT
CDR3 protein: CASTSGSSGTGELFF

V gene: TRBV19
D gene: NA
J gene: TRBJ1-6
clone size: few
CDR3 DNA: TGTGCCAGTAGTCCCCGAGGGGGACTAAATTCACCCCTCCACTTT
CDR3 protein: CASSPRGGLNSPLHF

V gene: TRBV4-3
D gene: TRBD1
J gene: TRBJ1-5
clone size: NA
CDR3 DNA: TGCGCCAGCAGCCACACAGGGGCCCATCAGCCCCAGCATTTT
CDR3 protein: CASSHTGAHQPQHF

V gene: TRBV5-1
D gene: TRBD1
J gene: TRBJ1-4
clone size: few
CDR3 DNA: TGCGCCAGCAGCTTGGCCGGGACAGGGGACGAAAAACTGTTTTTT
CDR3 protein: CASSLAGTGDEKLFF

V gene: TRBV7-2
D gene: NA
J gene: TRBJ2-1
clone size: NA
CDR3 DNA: TGTGCCAGCAGCTCCGCCGCGTGGGCCTCCTACAATGAGCAGTTCTTC
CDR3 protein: CASSSAAWASYNEQFF

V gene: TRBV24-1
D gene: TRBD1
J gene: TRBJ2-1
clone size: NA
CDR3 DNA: TGTGCCACCAGTGACCCGACAGGGGTCAATGAGCAGTTCTTC
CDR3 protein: CATSDPTGVNEQFF

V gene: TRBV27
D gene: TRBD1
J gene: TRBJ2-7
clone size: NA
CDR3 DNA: TGTGCCAGCAGTTTTCCGGGACAGGGGGCCTACGAGCAGTACTTC
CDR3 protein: CASSFPGQGAYEQYF

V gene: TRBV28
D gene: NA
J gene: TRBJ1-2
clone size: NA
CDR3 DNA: TGTGCCAGCAGTTTAACCTCCGGGACATTATCAGGTGGCTACACCTTC
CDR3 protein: CASSLTSGTLSGGYTF

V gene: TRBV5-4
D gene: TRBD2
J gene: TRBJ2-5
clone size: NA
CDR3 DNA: TGTGCCAGCAGTGCGGGGGGGATAGAGACCCAGTACTTC
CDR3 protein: CASSAGGIETQYF

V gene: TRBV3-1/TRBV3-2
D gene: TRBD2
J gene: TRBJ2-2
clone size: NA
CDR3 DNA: TGTGCCAGCAGCCAAGAAGGGGGACTAGCGGGGAACACCGGGGAGCTGTTTTTT
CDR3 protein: CASSQEGGLAGNTGELFF

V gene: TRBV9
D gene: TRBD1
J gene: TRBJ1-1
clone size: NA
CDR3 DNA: TGTGCCAGCAGCCTCAGGACAGGGGGCACTGAAGCTTTCTTT
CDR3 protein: CASSLRTGGTEAFF

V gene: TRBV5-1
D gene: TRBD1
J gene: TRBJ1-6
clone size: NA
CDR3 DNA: TGCGCCAGCAGCTCGGGACAGGGGGGTAATTCACCCCTCCACTTT
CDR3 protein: CASSSGQGGNSPLHF